The rows below give T cell receptor beta chains drawn from one sample of a study of blood T cell repertoires in COVID-19. Measured with immunoSEQ multiplex PCR; TCRdb has only the in-frame clones, and not every one. The sample shows 250,000 or so clones, approximately 90% of them seen only once. Material: peripheral blood. Receptor source: a man aged 18 to 29 with active or convalescent COVID-19. Each CDR3 is given with its conserved first and last residue. The D gene is left open where the match is weak. Some rows mark clone size as missing; the rest say once, few, many or name a class of expanded clone.

TRBJ1-1	TRBD1	-	TRBV7-2	CASSPRDRGENTEAFF	TGTGCCAGCAGCCCCCGGGACAGGGGGGAGAACACTGAAGCTTTCTTT
TRBJ2-1	TRBD2	-	TRBV11-3	CASSLSLAGDYNEQFF	TGTGCCAGCAGCCTCTCACTAGCGGGAGATTACAATGAGCAGTTCTTC
TRBJ2-7	-	-	TRBV11-3	CASSLDRTYEQYF	TGTGCCAGCAGCTTAGACAGAACCTACGAGCAGTACTTC
TRBJ2-6	-	once	TRBV4-3	CASSQDRGSGANVLTF	TGCGCCAGCAGCCAAGATCGGGGCTCTGGGGCCAACGTCCTGACTTTC
TRBJ1-2	TRBD1	-	TRBV2	CASSGDRAGGYTF	TGTGCCAGCAGTGGGGACAGGGCGGGTGGCTACACCTTC
TRBJ1-4	TRBD1	-	TRBV3-1/TRBV3-2	CASSHNQGGSRKLFF	TGTGCCAGCAGCCACAACCAGGGGGGTAGTAGAAAACTGTTTTTT
TRBJ2-1	-	-	TRBV7-2	CASSPTTGGFEQFF	TGTGCCAGCAGCCCAACCACCGGAGGGTTTGAGCAGTTCTTC
TRBJ2-1	TRBD1	-	TRBV5-4	CASSFGQVSYNEQFF	TGTGCCAGCAGCTTCGGACAGGTATCCTACAATGAGCAGTTCTTC
TRBJ1-1	-	-	TRBV6-4	CASSPDRGQKFEAFF	TGTGCCAGCAGCCCAGATAGGGGACAAAAGTTTGAAGCTTTCTTT
TRBJ2-7	-	-	TRBV15	CATRGGLQSYEQYF	TGTGCCACCAGGGGGGGTTTGCAGTCCTACGAGCAGTACTTC
TRBJ2-7	TRBD2	-	TRBV4-3	CASSQDSREGFEQYF	TGCGCCAGCAGCCAAGATTCGCGGGAGGGCTTCGAGCAGTACTTC
TRBJ2-4	TRBD2	-	TRBV4-3	CASSQGTLTAGDIQYF	TGCGCCAGCAGCCAAGGGACCCTTACCGCGGGGGACATTCAGTACTTC
TRBJ2-6	-	-	TRBV19	CASSIPGKSSGANVLTF	TGTGCCAGTAGTATACCCGGGAAGAGCTCTGGGGCCAACGTCCTGACTTTC
TRBJ1-2	TRBD1	-	TRBV6-5	CASRGQGNYGYTF	TGTGCCAGCAGAGGACAGGGGAACTATGGCTACACCTTC
TRBJ2-1	-	-	TRBV27	CASSPRELFHNEQFF	TGTGCCAGCAGTCCCCGTGAGTTGTTTCACAATGAGCAGTTCTTC
TRBJ2-5	TRBD2	-	TRBV30	CAWSKGLAEPLRETQYF	TGTGCCTGGAGTAAGGGACTAGCGGAGCCTCTCCGGGAGACCCAGTACTTC
TRBJ2-7	-	-	TRBV6-2/TRBV6-3	CASSYTGGYEQYF	TGTGCCAGCAGTTACACCGGGGGCTACGAGCAGTACTTC
TRBJ2-5	TRBD2	-	TRBV7-2	CASSLQRLAGVETQYF	TGTGCCAGCAGCTTACAACGACTAGCGGGAGTGGAGACCCAGTACTTC
TRBJ1-4	TRBD1	-	TRBV5-5	CASSLAAAGGEKLFF	TGTGCCAGCAGCTTGGCCGCGGCAGGGGGTGAAAAACTGTTTTTT
TRBJ2-7	-	-	TRBV10-3	CAISVNLQASNEQYF	TGTGCCATCAGTGTGAACCTACAGGCTTCCAACGAGCAGTACTTC
TRBJ2-3	TRBD2	-	TRBV4-3	CASSQASGGSVDTQYF	TGCGCCAGCAGCCAGGCTAGCGGGGGGTCGGTGGATACGCAGTATTTT
TRBJ2-7	-	-	TRBV9	CASMFKYF	TGTGCCAGCATGTTTAAGTACTTC
TRBJ1-5	-	-	TRBV9	CASSVGGDNQPQHF	TGTGCCAGCAGCGTAGGGGGCGATAATCAGCCCCAGCATTTT
TRBJ2-5	TRBD1	-	TRBV2	CASRKWDSTETQYF	TGTGCCAGCAGAAAGTGGGACAGTACGGAGACCCAGTACTTC
TRBJ1-6	TRBD1	-	TRBV7-2	CASSLWTGQGKMNSPLHF	TGTGCCAGCAGCCTCTGGACGGGACAGGGAAAAATGAATTCACCCCTCCACTTT
TRBJ1-2	-	-	TRBV4-3	CASSQALTPFGYTF	TGCGCCAGCAGCCAAGCCCTAACCCCCTTTGGCTACACCTTC
TRBJ1-5	TRBD1	-	TRBV6-5	CASSYDRGYQPQHF	TGTGCCAGCAGTTACGACAGGGGATACCAGCCCCAGCATTTT
TRBJ2-1	TRBD2	-	TRBV19	CASTRGLAAHNEQFF	TGTGCCAGTACCCGGGGACTAGCGGCGCACAATGAGCAGTTCTTC
TRBJ1-2	-	-	TRBV7-9	CASSLIPTKADNYGYTF	TGTGCCAGCAGCTTAATACCGACCAAAGCGGATAACTATGGCTACACCTTC
TRBJ1-5	-	-	TRBV9	CASSVLGQPDSSNQPQHF	TGTGCCAGCAGCGTACTGGGGCAGCCAGATAGTAGCAATCAGCCCCAGCATTTT
TRBJ2-7	-	-	TRBV5-6	CASSLGSHEQYF	TGTGCCAGCAGCTTGGGTAGCCACGAGCAGTACTTC
TRBJ2-1	-	-	TRBV19	CASSSMSAYNEQFF	TGTGCCAGTAGTAGTATGTCGGCCTACAATGAGCAGTTCTTC
TRBJ2-1	TRBD2	once	TRBV20-1	CSATSGGAQFF	TGCAGTGCTACTAGCGGGGGGGCCCAGTTCTTC
TRBJ1-1	-	-	TRBV5-1	CASKRTDMNTEAFF	TGCGCCAGCAAAAGAACAGATATGAACACTGAAGCTTTCTTT
TRBJ1-5	-	-	TRBV19	CASSMGARQPQHF	TGTGCCAGTAGTATGGGGGCACGGCAGCCCCAGCATTTT
TRBJ2-7	TRBD1	-	TRBV6-2/TRBV6-3	CASSWGQTYEQYF	TGTGCCAGCAGTTGGGGACAGACCTACGAGCAGTACTTC
TRBJ1-3	TRBD1	-	TRBV7-9	CASSALGTGIGNTIYF	TGTGCCAGCAGCGCCCTCGGGACAGGGATCGGAAACACCATATATTTT
TRBJ1-5	-	-	TRBV28	CASSRDTRLGQPQHF	TGTGCCAGCAGTAGGGACACCCGTTTAGGTCAGCCCCAGCATTTT
TRBJ1-1	-	-	TRBV3-1/TRBV3-2	CASSQERWRGGRTEAFF	TGTGCCAGCAGCCAAGAAAGGTGGAGGGGTGGGCGCACTGAAGCTTTCTTT
TRBJ2-5	TRBD2	-	TRBV29-1	CSVEMGAGGPRETQYF	TGCAGCGTTGAAATGGGTGCGGGGGGGCCACGAGAGACCCAGTACTTC
TRBJ2-3	TRBD2	once	TRBV4-3	CASSQGSGPSTDTQYF	TGCGCCAGCAGCCAAGGTAGCGGGCCCAGCACAGATACGCAGTATTTT
TRBJ2-2	TRBD2	-	TRBV18	CASSQGLAGANGELFF	TGTGCCAGCTCACAAGGACTAGCGGGAGCTAACGGGGAGCTGTTTTTT
TRBJ2-3	TRBD2	-	TRBV3-1/TRBV3-2	CASRRTRGLCDTQYF	TGTGCCAGCAGACGGACTAGAGGCCTCTGCGATACGCAGTATTTT
TRBJ1-6	-	-	TRBV9	CASSIRSNSPLHF	TGTGCCAGCAGCATTCGGAGTAATTCACCCCTCCACTTT
TRBJ2-1	-	-	TRBV4-3	CASSISAYNEQFF	TGCGCCAGCTCTATATCGGCCTACAATGAGCAGTTCTTC
TRBJ1-5	-	-	TRBV19	CASSWGINQPQHF	TGTGCCAGTAGCTGGGGCATCAATCAGCCCCAGCATTTT